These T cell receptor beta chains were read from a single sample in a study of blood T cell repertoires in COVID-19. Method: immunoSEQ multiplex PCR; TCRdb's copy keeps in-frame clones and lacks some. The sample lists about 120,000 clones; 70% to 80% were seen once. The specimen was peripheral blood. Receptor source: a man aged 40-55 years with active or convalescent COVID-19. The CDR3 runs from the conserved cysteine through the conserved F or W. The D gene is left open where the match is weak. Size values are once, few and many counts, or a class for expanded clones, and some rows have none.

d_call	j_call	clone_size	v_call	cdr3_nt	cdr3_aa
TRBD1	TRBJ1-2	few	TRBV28	TGTGCCAGCACCAAGACAGGGGCCTCGAGGGGCTACACCTTC	CASTKTGASRGYTF
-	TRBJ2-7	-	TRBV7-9	TGTGCCAGCAGCTTACAGGGCCGGACCGGAACAGGGTCCAACGAGCAGTACTTC	CASSLQGRTGTGSNEQYF
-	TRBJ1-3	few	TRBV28	TGTGCCGGCCGAAAGGGGGGGGTCGGAAACACCATATATTTT	CAGRKGGVGNTIYF
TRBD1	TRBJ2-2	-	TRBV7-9	TGTGCCAGCAGCTTAGGGGACAGGGCCGGGGAGCTGTTTTTT	CASSLGDRAGELFF
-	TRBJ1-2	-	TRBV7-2	TGTGCCAGCAGCTTAGGGGGGGGTAGCGGCTACACCTTC	CASSLGGGSGYTF
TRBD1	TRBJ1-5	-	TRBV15	TGTGCCACCAGCCCGGACAGGGGGCAGCTTCAGCCCCAGCATTTT	CATSPDRGQLQPQHF
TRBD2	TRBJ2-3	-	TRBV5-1	TGCGCCAGCAGGGATGAAGGACTAGCGGGAGGTACGCAGTATTTT	CASRDEGLAGGTQYF
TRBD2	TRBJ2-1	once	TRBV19	TGTGCCAGTAGTCAGGGACTAGCGGGCTACAATGAGCAGTTCTTC	CASSQGLAGYNEQFF
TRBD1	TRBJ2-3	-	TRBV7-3	TGTGCCAGCAGCTTATCGTCAGGGGGAACAGATACGCAGTATTTT	CASSLSSGGTDTQYF
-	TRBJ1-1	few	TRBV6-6	TGTGCCAGCAGTTACTCTGAGGGAAACACTGAAGCTTTCTTT	CASSYSEGNTEAFF
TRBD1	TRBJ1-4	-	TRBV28	TGTGCCAGCAGTCGGGGACAGGCAGGTGAAAAACTGTTTTTT	CASSRGQAGEKLFF
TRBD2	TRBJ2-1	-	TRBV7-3	TGTGCCAGCAGCCCCCAGGGGGGGACTAGCGGGAGGGCGGTCTACAATGAGCAGTTCTTC	CASSPQGGTSGRAVYNEQFF